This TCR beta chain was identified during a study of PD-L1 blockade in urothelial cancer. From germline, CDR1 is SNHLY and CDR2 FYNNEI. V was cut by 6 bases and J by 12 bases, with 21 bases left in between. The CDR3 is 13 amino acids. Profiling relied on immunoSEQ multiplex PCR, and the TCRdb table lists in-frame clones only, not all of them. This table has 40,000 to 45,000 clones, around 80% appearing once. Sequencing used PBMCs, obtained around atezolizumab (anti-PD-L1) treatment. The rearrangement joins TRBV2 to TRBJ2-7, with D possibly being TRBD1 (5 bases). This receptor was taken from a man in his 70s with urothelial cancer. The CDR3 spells CASSRDSAGLGYF. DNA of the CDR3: TGTGCCAGCAGCCGAGACAGCGCCGGATTGGGGTACTTC.